Below are 5 T cell receptor beta chains sequenced from a single sample in a study of blood T cell repertoires in COVID-19. Here immunoSEQ multiplex PCR was the method, and the copy in TCRdb shows in-frame clones only, minus some. The sample has approximately 90,000 clones, around 89% seen once. Sequences were obtained from peripheral blood. All receptors come from a man aged 60-69 years with acute or convalescent COVID-19.

V is TRBV3-1 (or the pseudogene TRBV3-2) and J is TRBJ1-2, with D uncertain. CDR3 length equals 15 residues. The germline V gene encodes CDR1 LGHDT and CDR2 YNNKEL (reference sequence). V was pared by 5 bases and J by 0 bases, with 13 bases between. The CDR3 region is CASSYGFRTNYGYTF. In DNA form, the CDR3 reads TGTGCCAGCAGCTACGGGTTCCGCACTAACTATGGCTACACCTTC.

The V call is TRBV11-2, the J call TRBJ2-1; TRBD2 matches 10 bases. CDR3 length: 16 amino acids. J lost 7 bases, V lost 1 base, and 7 bases had no gene match. The germline V gene encodes CDR1 SGHAT and CDR2 FQNNGV. CDR3 protein: CASSLGASGRQNEQFF. The CDR3 region has the DNA TGTGCCAGCAGCTTAGGAGCTAGCGGGAGACAGAATGAGCAGTTCTTC.

The chain is built from TRBV30 and TRBJ2-4, with 8 positions matching TRBD1. The CDR3 spans 13 residues. The germline CDR1 and CDR2 sequences are GTSNPN and SVGIG (reference sequence). J gave up 1 base and V 6 bases, and 2 bases lay outside the gene matches. CDR3 coding DNA: TGTGCCTGTCAGGGGGCCGCCAAAAACATTCAGTACTTC. Translating gives CACQGAAKNIQYF. The full variable domain, completed using reference TRBV30 and TRBJ2-4, is SQTIHQWPATLVQPVGSPLSLECTVEGTSNPNLYWYRQAAGRGLQLLFYSVGIGQISSEVPQNLSASRPQDRQFILSSKKLLLSDSGFYLCACQGAAKNIQYFGAGTRLSVL.

The rearrangement uses TRBV30 and TRBJ1-1, with D unresolved. Trimming shortened V by 2 bases and J by 4 bases, and 14 bases separated the two germline ends. CDR3 length: 14 amino acids. Germline assignment: CDR1 GTSNPN and CDR2 SVGIG (reference sequence). The CDR3 nucleotides are TGTGCCTGGAGTTTTTCGAGGATCTCCACTGAAGCTTTCTTT. This sequence encodes CAWSFSRISTEAFF.

The genes are TRBV10-1 and TRBJ2-3; 9 nucleotides align to TRBD1. This CDR3 comprises 13 residues. With V trimmed by 8 bases and J by 4 bases, 4 bases remained unmatched. Germline V lookup: CDR1 WNHNN, CDR2 SYGVQD (reference sequence). The chain's CDR3 is CASGGQGADTQYF. The CDR3, as DNA: TGCGCCAGCGGGGGACAGGGAGCAGATACGCAGTATTTT.